Listed below are T cell receptor beta chains from one sample, sequenced in a study of blood T cell repertoires in COVID-19. Generated by immunoSEQ multiplex PCR, the TCRdb table keeps only in-frame clones and is missing some. The repertoire has under 45,000 clones, about 83% of them found once; the top ten carry around 41%. The specimen was peripheral blood. Receptors were obtained from an elderly woman with active or convalescent COVID-19. Both conserved end residues are part of each CDR3. D genes are given only for firm matches. Some rows mark clone size as missing; the rest say once, few, many or name a class of expanded clone.

D,size,J,V,CDR3,DNA
-,-,TRBJ1-2,TRBV7-8,CASSPGPPGAYGYTF,TGTGCCAGCAGCCCCGGGCCTCCTGGGGCCTATGGCTACACCTTC
-,-,TRBJ1-4,TRBV3-1/TRBV3-2,CASSQVAGVNEKLFF,TGTGCCAGCAGCCAAGTTGCAGGCGTCAATGAAAAACTGTTTTTT
TRBD1,-,TRBJ1-5,TRBV10-3,CAISESPGQGNQPQHF,TGTGCCATCAGTGAGTCGCCGGGACAGGGGAATCAGCCCCAGCATTTT
-,few,TRBJ2-4,TRBV5-1,CASSSGSKGPGDIQYF,TGCGCCAGCAGCTCGGGTTCCAAAGGGCCGGGGGACATTCAGTACTTC
-,-,TRBJ2-4,TRBV28,CASSLNYWGRNAKNIQYF,TGTGCCAGCAGCCTAAACTACTGGGGGCGAAACGCCAAAAACATTCAGTACTTC
-,once,TRBJ1-1,TRBV5-5,CASSLSLQFEAFF,TGTGCCAGCAGCCTCTCCCTGCAGTTTGAAGCTTTCTTT
-,-,TRBJ2-5,TRBV2,CASTRTGSQETQYF,TGTGCCAGCACCCGAACAGGGTCCCAAGAGACCCAGTACTTC
TRBD2,-,TRBJ2-5,TRBV2,CASRVAGGGETQYF,TGTGCCAGCAGGGTAGCGGGAGGTGGCGAGACCCAGTACTTC
TRBD2,-,TRBJ2-1,TRBV28,CASRIRTSGYNEQFF,TGTGCCAGCAGAATACGGACTAGCGGTTACAATGAGCAGTTCTTC
-,-,TRBJ1-2,TRBV3-1/TRBV3-2,CASSHLQGRGYTF,TGTGCCAGCAGCCATTTACAGGGCAGAGGCTACACCTTC
-,few,TRBJ1-2,TRBV6-6,CASGGAEGRLGGYTF,TGTGCCAGCGGGGGGGCGGAGGGAAGGCTAGGAGGCTACACCTTC
TRBD2,-,TRBJ2-3,TRBV9,CASSVLGGRAEDTQYF,TGTGCCAGCAGCGTATTAGGAGGGAGGGCCGAAGATACGCAGTATTTT
-,-,TRBJ1-4,TRBV12-3/TRBV12-4,CASSFGGFEKLFF,TGTGCCAGCAGTTTTGGCGGGTTCGAAAAACTGTTTTTT
TRBD2,-,TRBJ2-1,TRBV7-6,CASSLVRLAGGRGEQFF,TGTGCCAGCAGCTTAGTTAGACTAGCGGGAGGAAGGGGTGAGCAGTTCTTC
-,-,TRBJ1-1,TRBV19,CASSMMAGLTTYTEAFF,TGTGCCAGTAGTATGATGGCGGGGTTGACGACTTACACTGAAGCTTTCTTT
TRBD1,-,TRBJ2-6,TRBV19,CASSIRTGGAGANVLTF,TGTGCCAGTAGTATCCGGACAGGGGGCGCTGGGGCCAACGTCCTGACTTTC
-,-,TRBJ2-3,TRBV28,CASSPSSHRDTQYF,TGTGCCAGCAGTCCTTCCTCCCACAGGGATACGCAGTATTTT
-,-,TRBJ1-5,TRBV11-2,CASSLDGAQPQHF,TGTGCCAGCAGCTTAGATGGAGCTCAGCCCCAGCATTTT
-,few,TRBJ2-7,TRBV7-3,CASSPHAGSVHEQYF,TGTGCCAGCAGCCCCCACGCGGGATCGGTACACGAGCAGTACTTC
-,-,TRBJ2-3,TRBV2,CASNQDTSTDTQYF,TGTGCCAGCAATCAGGACACAAGCACAGATACGCAGTATTTT